This TCR beta chain is from a study of T cell repertoires in cytomegalovirus infection. Findings and limits, study-wide: What dominated the ex vivo response were HLA-C-restricted CMV-specific TCR beta clonotypes. Carriage of CMV together with the relevant HLA was identifiable through cumulative public TCR beta family frequency.

Note on this clonotype: The target antigen is unknown.

Germline V gives CDR1 SGHTA, CDR2 FQGTGA. The CDR3 sequence is 12 residues long. After removal of 9 bases from V and 4 bases from J, the junction contained 2 bases not matched to a gene. One entry per CDR3 protein, called by TCRdb with MiXCR from the reads. The sample carries about 490,000 distinct CDR3 sequences, roughly 29% recorded once. The chain couples TRBV7-3 to TRBJ1-2, with 10 bases that match TRBD1. This TCR derives from a human donor in good health (CMV status not recorded). Some clones in this sample may be carry-over from other donors' samples. Sequenced material: PBMCs. The CDR3 DNA is TGTGCCAGTGGACAGGGGGTCTATGGCTACACCTTC. As protein: CASGQGVYGYTF.